The T cell receptor (beta chain) under discussion was sequenced for a study of CD8+CD57+ T cells in acquired aplastic anemia. Background on the study: Quantities of DNA derived from sorted CD4+ and CD8+ cells averaged approximately 3.3 ug. General observations from the study: Patients and controls had CD8+ Simpson's diversity values that were not significantly distinct. Around 29 CD8+ CDR3 sequences were shared between patients and controls.

It was genomic DNA that served as the template for profiling TCR beta VDJ and CDR3. TCRdb reanalysed the reads using MiXCR and keeps one entry per CDR3 protein. This sample has about 150,000 distinct CDR3 sequences, with 40% to 60% found just once. The CDR3 covers 13 residues. Per the germline V gene, CDR1 is SEHNR and CDR2 is FQNEAQ (reference sequence). V lost 3 bases to trimming and J lost 3 bases; unmatched junction nucleotides: 1. Patients chosen for sequencing had CD8+CD57+ cells that had expanded, as shown by flow cytometry. Patients uniformly had severe acquired aplastic anemia. Of note for this clonotype: No antigen is known for it.

The sequence derives from a human donor with aplastic anemia. The chain couples TRBV7-9 to TRBJ2-7; 8 bases map to TRBD2. Specimen: sorted CD4+, CD8+, or CD8+CD57+ T cells (not recorded which) from PBMCs. The CDR3 spells CASSFSGVYEQYF. CDR3 nucleotides: TGTGCCAGCAGCTTTAGCGGGGTCTACGAGCAGTACTTC.